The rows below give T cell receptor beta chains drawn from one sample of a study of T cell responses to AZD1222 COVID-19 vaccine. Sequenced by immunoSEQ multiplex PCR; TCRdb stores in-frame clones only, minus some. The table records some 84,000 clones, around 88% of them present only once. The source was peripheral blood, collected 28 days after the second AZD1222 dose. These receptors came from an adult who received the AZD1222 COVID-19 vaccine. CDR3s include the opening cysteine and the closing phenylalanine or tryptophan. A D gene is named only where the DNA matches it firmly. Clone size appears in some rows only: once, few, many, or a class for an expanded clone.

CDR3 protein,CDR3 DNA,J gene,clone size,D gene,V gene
CASSQYNTEAFF,TGTGCCAGCAGTCAGTATAACACTGAAGCTTTCTTT,TRBJ1-1,.,.,TRBV6-2/TRBV6-3
CASRDTGGLRGYTF,TGTGCCAGTAGGGATACAGGGGGCCTGCGGGGCTACACCTTC,TRBJ1-2,.,TRBD1,TRBV19
CASSTGTGKTQYF,TGTGCCAGCAGCACTGGGACAGGGAAGACCCAGTACTTC,TRBJ2-5,.,TRBD1,TRBV7-3
CASSKFRGYNEQFF,TGTGCCAGCAGCAAATTCCGGGGCTACAATGAGCAGTTCTTC,TRBJ2-1,.,.,TRBV21-1
CATSDTELADTQYF,TGTGCCACCAGTGATACCGAATTGGCAGATACGCAGTATTTT,TRBJ2-3,.,.,TRBV24-1
CASSLRSASGGAGELFF,TGCGCCAGCAGCTTGAGGTCGGCTAGCGGGGGGGCCGGGGAGCTGTTTTTT,TRBJ2-2,.,TRBD2,TRBV5-1
CASMGQDLYF,TGTGCCAGCATGGGGCAGGACCTGTACTTC,TRBJ2-7,.,.,TRBV2
CASSLETGRFQYF,TGTGCCAGCAGTTTGGAGACAGGGCGATTCCAGTACTTC,TRBJ2-5,.,TRBD1,TRBV6-5
CASSQDPTTGTYEQYF,TGCGCCAGCAGCCAAGATCCCACCACCGGGACCTACGAGCAGTACTTC,TRBJ2-7,.,.,TRBV4-3
CASSLLAEGEQYF,TGTGCCAGCAGCTTATTGGCGGAGGGAGAGCAGTACTTC,TRBJ2-7,.,.,TRBV7-2
CASSQQGGSGSEAFF,TGTGCCAGCAGCCAACAGGGGGGTTCGGGGAGTGAAGCTTTCTTT,TRBJ1-1,.,TRBD1,TRBV3-1/TRBV3-2
CASSQDIGWNSPLHF,TGTGCCAGCAGCCAAGATATCGGGTGGAATTCACCCCTCCACTTT,TRBJ1-6,.,.,TRBV14
CASSLVGGRRYTF,TGTGCCAGCAGCTTAGTGGGAGGGAGGCGCTACACCTTC,TRBJ1-2,.,.,TRBV7-9
CASSLGYEQYF,TGTGCCAGCAGTTTAGGTTACGAGCAGTACTTC,TRBJ2-7,.,.,TRBV28
CASSPWTGPRYGYTF,TGTGCCAGCAGCCCCTGGACAGGGCCTCGCTATGGCTACACCTTC,TRBJ1-2,.,TRBD1,TRBV7-2
CASSPPHTGELFF,TGTGCCAGCAGCCCGCCCCACACCGGGGAGCTGTTTTTT,TRBJ2-2,.,.,TRBV11-2
CASSPHRDGYTF,TGTGCCAGCAGTCCCCACAGGGATGGCTACACCTTC,TRBJ1-2,.,.,TRBV28
CASSWMAVREGTEAFF,TGTGCCAGCAGCTGGATGGCGGTCAGGGAGGGGACTGAAGCTTTCTTT,TRBJ1-1,.,.,TRBV7-2
CASSSHSSPDTQYF,TGTGCCAGCAGTTCCCACTCATCCCCAGATACGCAGTATTTT,TRBJ2-3,once,.,TRBV6-5
CSVLNKGFSYEQYF,TGCAGCGTTCTCAATAAGGGATTCTCCTACGAGCAGTACTTC,TRBJ2-7,.,.,TRBV29-1
CASSFQFNSYEQYF,TGTGCCAGCAGCTTTCAGTTTAACTCCTACGAGCAGTACTTC,TRBJ2-7,.,.,TRBV7-2
CASSPAPTWDSPLHF,TGTGCCAGCAGCCCGGCCCCCACATGGGATTCACCCCTCCACTTT,TRBJ1-6,few,.,TRBV9
CSAGDYPNLYEQYF,TGCAGCGCCGGGGACTACCCGAACCTTTACGAGCAGTACTTC,TRBJ2-7,.,TRBD2,TRBV29-1
CASSFGQGTNTGELFF,TGTGCCAGCAGCTTCGGACAGGGGACCAACACCGGGGAGCTGTTTTTT,TRBJ2-2,once,TRBD1,TRBV11-3
CASTQGVGNQPQHF,TGTGCCAGCACCCAGGGGGTTGGCAATCAGCCCCAGCATTTT,TRBJ1-5,.,TRBD1,TRBV5-6
CASSLGGQYQETQYF,TGTGCCAGCAGCTTAGGCGGGCAGTACCAAGAGACCCAGTACTTC,TRBJ2-5,.,.,TRBV11-3
CATSRGGGSGNTIYF,TGTGCCACCAGCAGAGGAGGGGGTTCTGGAAACACCATATATTTT,TRBJ1-3,.,.,TRBV15
CASSRDPQASPLHF,TGTGCCAGCAGCAGGGACCCTCAGGCGTCACCCCTCCACTTT,TRBJ1-6,.,.,TRBV11-1
CASSMGRNSYNEQFF,TGTGCCAGTAGTATGGGCAGGAACTCCTACAATGAGCAGTTCTTC,TRBJ2-1,.,.,TRBV19
CSVAERGGIGNQPQHF,TGCAGCGTCGCGGAGAGAGGGGGAATTGGGAATCAGCCCCAGCATTTT,TRBJ1-5,.,.,TRBV29-1
CASTPGQGASFGYTF,TGTGCCAGTACCCCGGGACAGGGGGCATCGTTTGGCTACACCTTC,TRBJ1-2,.,TRBD1,TRBV19
CASSSTSGANVLTF,TGTGCCAGCAGCTCAACCTCTGGGGCCAACGTCCTGACTTTC,TRBJ2-6,.,.,TRBV14
CASSRPQRTDTQYF,TGTGCCAGCAGCAGACCTCAGAGGACAGATACGCAGTATTTT,TRBJ2-3,.,.,TRBV6-2/TRBV6-3
CASSSVGGAGQETQYF,TGTGCCAGCAGCTCTGTGGGGGGAGCGGGGCAAGAGACCCAGTACTTC,TRBJ2-5,.,TRBD2,TRBV5-4
CASSLRLGNYGYTF,TGTGCCAGCAGCCTCCGCCTGGGGAACTATGGCTACACCTTC,TRBJ1-2,.,.,TRBV3-1/TRBV3-2
CATAGGDTQYF,TGTGCCACCGCAGGGGGAGATACGCAGTATTTT,TRBJ2-3,.,TRBD1,TRBV19
CASSVGGQASYGYTF,TGTGCCAGCAGCGTAGGGGGACAGGCATCCTATGGCTACACCTTC,TRBJ1-2,.,TRBD1,TRBV9
CASSLGVAGVPDTQYF,TGTGCCAGCAGCTTAGGGGTAGCGGGGGTTCCAGATACGCAGTATTTT,TRBJ2-3,.,TRBD2,TRBV7-8
CASSLRGQGAVDTQYF,TGTGCCAGCAGCTTACGAGGACAGGGGGCAGTAGATACGCAGTATTTT,TRBJ2-3,.,TRBD1,TRBV7-2
CASSLGAGQASYGYTF,TGTGCCAGCAGCTTAGGAGCCGGACAGGCCAGCTATGGCTACACCTTC,TRBJ1-2,.,TRBD1,TRBV13